Sequencing of this T cell receptor beta chain was carried out in a study of T-cell memory formation after mild COVID-19. The CDR3 runs 12 residues. Trimming took 4 bases from V and 6 from J, leaving 10 bases between them. Per the germline V gene, CDR1 is SQVTM and CDR2 is ANQGSEA. TCRdb re-derived calls from the 5' RACE reads in MiXCR, one entry per CDR3 protein. Of 190,000 or so distinct CDR3 sequences in the sample, roughly a tenth were seen once. V gene TRBV29-1 combines with J gene TRBJ2-1, with TRBD1 as a possible D gene (6 bases). Material: PBMCs or a T cell subset sorted from them (not recorded which). The receptor's source is a young man who had mild COVID-19 (a few samples of this study predate the infection). Cell type and time point are not known. CDR3 residues: CSVVIQGNEQFF. The DNA of the CDR3 is TGCAGCGTTGTCATACAGGGCAATGAGCAGTTCTTC.